A selection of T cell receptor beta chains follows, all from one sample in a study of blood T cell repertoires in COVID-19. Assay used: immunoSEQ multiplex PCR; TCRdb lists only in-frame clones, some missing. This sample carries hundreds of thousands of clones, 90% of them seen once, and the ten largest clones take 0.85% to 0.9%. Sequences were obtained from PBMCs or T cells enriched from blood (not recorded which). The receptors originated from a man aged 50 or older who had been exposed to COVID-19. The CDR3 runs from the conserved cysteine through the conserved F or W. A D gene is named only where the DNA matches it firmly. Part of the rows lack a size; the others show once, few, many or a class for expanded clones.

J,D,size,V,DNA,CDR3
TRBJ2-5,TRBD1,NA,TRBV5-6,TGTGCCAGCAGTCTCGGACAGGGTAGAGAAGAGACCCAGTACTTC,CASSLGQGREETQYF
TRBJ1-3,NA,NA,TRBV7-9,TGTGCCAGCAGCTTATCTACTTCTAGCACCATATATTTT,CASSLSTSSTIYF
TRBJ1-5,NA,NA,TRBV18,TGTGCCAGCTCACCGGGGGGAAATCGTAATCAGCCCCAGCATTTT,CASSPGGNRNQPQHF
TRBJ2-1,NA,NA,TRBV30,TGTGCCTGGACCAGCGGATACAATGAGCAGTTCTTC,CAWTSGYNEQFF
TRBJ2-5,TRBD2,NA,TRBV7-3,TGTGCCAGCAGCCGGACTAGTTTTTCTGAGACCCAGTACTTC,CASSRTSFSETQYF
TRBJ2-3,NA,NA,TRBV14,TGTGCCAGCAGCTCCCCCGGGATCACCCGAGATACGCAGTATTTT,CASSSPGITRDTQYF
TRBJ2-7,NA,NA,TRBV12-3/TRBV12-4,TGTGCCAGCAGTTTGCGACTTACCGAGCAGTACTTC,CASSLRLTEQYF
TRBJ1-5,TRBD1,NA,TRBV7-9,TGTGCCAGCAGCTTAGGGCAGGGGGAGCAGCCCCAGCATTTT,CASSLGQGEQPQHF
TRBJ2-5,TRBD2,NA,TRBV9,TGTGCCAGCAGCGCTTCTAGCGGGGCGGCTGCAGAGACCCAGTACTTC,CASSASSGAAAETQYF
TRBJ1-1,NA,NA,TRBV5-1,TGCGCCAGCAGCTGGGACTCCTGGGGCACTGAAGCTTTCTTT,CASSWDSWGTEAFF
TRBJ2-1,NA,NA,TRBV3-1/TRBV3-2,TGTGCCAGCAGCCAAGGGGCAGGGACTTCCTACAATGAGCAGTTCTTC,CASSQGAGTSYNEQFF
TRBJ1-1,NA,NA,TRBV18,TGTGCCAGCTCACGATCGACAGGTTCCGACACTGAAGCTTTCTTT,CASSRSTGSDTEAFF
TRBJ1-3,TRBD1,many,TRBV2,TGTGCCAGCACGACAGGGGGAGGCGGAAACACCATATATTTT,CASTTGGGGNTIYF
TRBJ1-1,NA,NA,TRBV28,TGTGCCAGCAGTTTGGACAATGTGGGTTTCTTT,CASSLDNVGFF
TRBJ1-3,NA,few,TRBV7-2,TGTGCCAGCAGCTTAGCAATGACAGGTGGAAACACCATATATTTT,CASSLAMTGGNTIYF
TRBJ2-1,NA,once,TRBV19,TGTGCCAGTAGTATAGATCCTAAGGCGGGGCAGTTCTTC,CASSIDPKAGQFF
TRBJ2-2,TRBD1,NA,TRBV5-1,TGCGCCAGCAGCCCGGACAGGGGTTCGGGGGAGCTGTTTTTT,CASSPDRGSGELFF
TRBJ2-1,TRBD2,NA,TRBV28,TGTGCCAGCAGTCCACTAGCGGGAGTCCTCAATGAGCAGTTCTTC,CASSPLAGVLNEQFF
TRBJ2-7,TRBD1,NA,TRBV5-3,TGTGCCAGAAGCTGGGGTAACAAGGACAGGAACCGAAGGAGCTCCTACGAGCAGTACTTC,CARSWGNKDRNRRSSYEQYF
TRBJ2-5,TRBD1,NA,TRBV4-1,TGCGCCAGCAGCGATGAGGGGGCGCGGGAGACCCAGTACTTC,CASSDEGARETQYF
TRBJ1-1,TRBD1,few,TRBV30,TGTGCCTACAGGGGCGACAGGACTGAAGCTTTCTTT,CAYRGDRTEAFF
TRBJ2-1,TRBD1,once,TRBV2,TGTGCCAGCAGTGGACAGGGATTAGGCTACAATGAGCAGTTCTTC,CASSGQGLGYNEQFF
TRBJ1-2,TRBD1,NA,TRBV27,TGTGCCAGCAGTTTAAGCGGCGTTACAGGGGTTGGCTACACCTTC,CASSLSGVTGVGYTF
TRBJ1-1,NA,few,TRBV3-1/TRBV3-2,TGTGCCAGCAGCCCCAGGCCCCCTCAAGCTTTCTTT,CASSPRPPQAFF
TRBJ2-7,TRBD1,NA,TRBV14,TGTGCCAGCAGCTCCCTCCGGGACAGTCCCTACGAGCAGTACTTC,CASSSLRDSPYEQYF
TRBJ1-1,NA,NA,TRBV7-2,TGTGCCAGCAGCTTAGCGGCAGTCGTTGCCTCTGAAGCTTTCTTT,CASSLAAVVASEAFF
TRBJ2-2,NA,NA,TRBV3-1/TRBV3-2,TGTGCCAGCAGCCAAGATCGCGGGGATGCGAACACCGGGGAGCTGTTTTTT,CASSQDRGDANTGELFF
TRBJ2-5,NA,NA,TRBV12-3/TRBV12-4,TGTGCCAGCAGTTTTGGCAGGGCAGAGACCCAGTACTTC,CASSFGRAETQYF
TRBJ1-2,TRBD1,once,TRBV5-6,TGTGCCAGCAGCTTGGGGACGACAGGGGGGTACACCTTC,CASSLGTTGGYTF
TRBJ1-5,NA,NA,TRBV30,TGTGCCTGGAGTGCAGTGGACAGAGGGAATCAGCCCCAGCATTTT,CAWSAVDRGNQPQHF
TRBJ2-1,TRBD2,NA,TRBV30,TGTGCCTGGAGTGTAACTAGCGGGGGCTTCACCTACAATGAGCAGTTCTTC,CAWSVTSGGFTYNEQFF
TRBJ1-6,NA,NA,TRBV7-9,TGTGCCAGCAGCTTAGCTGGGGGGAAATCACCCCTCCACTTT,CASSLAGGKSPLHF
TRBJ1-2,NA,NA,TRBV7-9,TGTGCCAGCAGCTTGGCGACATTTGGCTACACCTTC,CASSLATFGYTF
TRBJ1-2,TRBD1,NA,TRBV10-3,TGTGCCATCAGTGAGTACGGGACAGACGGTGGTGGCTACACCTTC,CAISEYGTDGGGYTF
TRBJ1-3,NA,once,TRBV7-8,TGTGCCAGCAGCCCGCGGGACGGCGAGGACACCATATATTTT,CASSPRDGEDTIYF
TRBJ1-1,NA,NA,TRBV28,TGTGCCAGCAGGACAGTAGACACTGAAGCTTTCTTT,CASRTVDTEAFF
TRBJ2-5,TRBD2,NA,TRBV27,TGTGCCAGCAGTGGATCAGCGGGAGGGGAAGAGACCCAGTACTTC,CASSGSAGGEETQYF
TRBJ1-1,NA,NA,TRBV7-2,TGTGCCAGCAGCGTCAGGGCGGGGACTGAAGCTTTCTTT,CASSVRAGTEAFF
TRBJ1-1,TRBD1,NA,TRBV10-3,TGTGCCACCAGGGGACAGGTGAACACTGAAGCTTTCTTT,CATRGQVNTEAFF
TRBJ2-7,TRBD1,NA,TRBV2,TGTGCCAGCAGGCAAGGGGGCGACGAGCAGTACTTC,CASRQGGDEQYF
TRBJ2-7,TRBD2,NA,TRBV18,TGTGCCAGCTCACCAGTCGGGGGGTCGGACTACGAGCAGTACTTC,CASSPVGGSDYEQYF
TRBJ2-2,TRBD1,NA,TRBV6-1,TGTGCCAGCAGTGACCCTAGGGGCTCGGGGGACAGGACCGGGGAGCTGTTTTTT,CASSDPRGSGDRTGELFF
TRBJ1-1,NA,few,TRBV4-2,TGTGCCAGCAGCCAAGTGGGGGGGCGGACTGAAGCTTTCTTT,CASSQVGGRTEAFF
TRBJ2-1,NA,NA,TRBV12-5,TGTGCTAGTGGCCGTCGTGGCTCCACAAGCTCCTACAATGAGCAGTTCTTC,CASGRRGSTSSYNEQFF
TRBJ2-7,TRBD1,few,TRBV11-3,TGTGCCAGCAGCCAAGGACAGGGGAGCTCCTACGAGCAGTACTTC,CASSQGQGSSYEQYF
TRBJ1-2,NA,NA,TRBV7-2,TGTGCCAGCAGCCGTCTGGGCCTATTATCTGGCTACACCTTC,CASSRLGLLSGYTF
TRBJ1-5,NA,NA,TRBV27,TGTGCCAGCAGTGCGGGGATCTGGTCGAATCAGCCCCAGCATTTT,CASSAGIWSNQPQHF
TRBJ1-5,NA,NA,TRBV15,TGTGCCACCAGCAGAGCCGGGGATACCAATCAGCCCCAGCATTTT,CATSRAGDTNQPQHF
TRBJ1-3,NA,few,TRBV7-8,TGTGCCAGCAGCTTAACTTACTCTGGAAACACCATATATTTT,CASSLTYSGNTIYF
TRBJ1-6,NA,NA,TRBV9,TGTGCCAGCAGCGTAGGGTCCGGCAGGGCTCCCCTCCACTTT,CASSVGSGRAPLHF
TRBJ1-1,NA,NA,TRBV18,TGTGCCAGCTCACCGCGGGGCCGGACTGAAGCTTTCTTT,CASSPRGRTEAFF
TRBJ1-5,NA,once,TRBV28,TGTGCCAGCAAGCGGGATCAGCCCCAGCATTTT,CASKRDQPQHF
TRBJ2-4,NA,NA,TRBV3-1/TRBV3-2,TGTGCCAGCAGCCAAGGGAGTCGGGGTGGTACAGCCAAAAACATTCAGTACTTC,CASSQGSRGGTAKNIQYF
TRBJ1-6,TRBD1,NA,TRBV5-1,TGCGCCAGCAGCTTGGCTGGACAGGGTGATTCACCCCTCCACTTT,CASSLAGQGDSPLHF
TRBJ1-2,NA,NA,TRBV19,TGTGCCAGTAGTATCCTACCCTCCTATGGCTACACCTTC,CASSILPSYGYTF
TRBJ1-5,TRBD1,NA,TRBV5-4,TGTGCCAGCAGCCGACAGGGTCGCAATCAGCCCCAGCATTTT,CASSRQGRNQPQHF
TRBJ1-5,NA,few,TRBV30,TGTGCCTGGAATAGGGGGAGCAATCAGCCCCAGCATTTT,CAWNRGSNQPQHF
TRBJ1-2,TRBD1,NA,TRBV5-1,TGCGCCAGCAGCCCGGGACAGCTTCTTAACTATGGCTACACCTTC,CASSPGQLLNYGYTF
TRBJ2-6,NA,NA,TRBV7-9,TGTGCCTGCTCAGACACCTCTGGGGCCAACGTCCTGACTTTC,CACSDTSGANVLTF